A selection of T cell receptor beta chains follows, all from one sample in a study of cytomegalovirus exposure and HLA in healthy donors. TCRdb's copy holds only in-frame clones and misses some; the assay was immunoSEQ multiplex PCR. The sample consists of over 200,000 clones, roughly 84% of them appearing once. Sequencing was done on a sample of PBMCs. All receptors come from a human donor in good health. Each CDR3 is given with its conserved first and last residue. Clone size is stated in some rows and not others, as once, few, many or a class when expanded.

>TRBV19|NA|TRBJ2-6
CASSIHAQGILSGANVLTF
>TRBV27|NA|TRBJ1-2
CASSPQINRGRGYTF
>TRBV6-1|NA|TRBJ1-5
CASREQGPIWGGNQPQHF
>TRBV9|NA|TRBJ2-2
CASSSPGTGELFF
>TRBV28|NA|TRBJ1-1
CASSLRQGAVTNTEAFF
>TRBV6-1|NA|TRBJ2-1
CASKGTGSSYNEQFF
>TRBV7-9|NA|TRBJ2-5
CASSLDQIQETQYF
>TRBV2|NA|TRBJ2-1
CASLTSGSHNEQFF
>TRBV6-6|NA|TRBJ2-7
CASSYAGLSYEQYF
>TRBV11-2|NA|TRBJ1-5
CASSRQGNNQPQHF
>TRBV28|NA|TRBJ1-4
CASEGTGGSGGSNEKLFF
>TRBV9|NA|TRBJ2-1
CASSVAESEQFF
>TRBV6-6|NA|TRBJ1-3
CASSLQGGAGNTIYF
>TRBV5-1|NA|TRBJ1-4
CASSFPDEKLFF
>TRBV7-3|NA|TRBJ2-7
CASSPSRGSSYEQYF
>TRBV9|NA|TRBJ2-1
CANSADRDFGNEQFF
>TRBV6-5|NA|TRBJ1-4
CASSYRPAGEKLFF
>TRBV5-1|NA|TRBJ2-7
CASSTSRGQVTYEQYF
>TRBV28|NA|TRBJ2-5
CASRHRVQETQYF
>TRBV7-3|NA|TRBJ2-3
CASSSGTSGYTDTQYF
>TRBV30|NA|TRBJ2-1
CAWSAPGFDEQFF
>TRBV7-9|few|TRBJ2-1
CASAPPGRALDEQFF
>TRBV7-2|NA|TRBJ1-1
CASSQEQGFHTEAFF
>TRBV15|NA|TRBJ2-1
CATSRFREGQGEQFF
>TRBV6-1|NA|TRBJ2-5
CASSEGTGGLAQYF
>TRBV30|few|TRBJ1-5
CAWSGLLSNQPQHF
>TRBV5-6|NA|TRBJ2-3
CASSQWTGAGTDTQYF
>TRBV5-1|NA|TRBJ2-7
CASSLGMRGAYEQYF
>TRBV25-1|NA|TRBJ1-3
CASRGQGLSSGNTIYF